This is a list of T cell receptor beta chains from one sample in a study of T cells in Graves' hyperthyroidism and ophthalmopathy. Each CDR3 protein is one row after TCRdb ran MiXCR on the multiplex PCR reads. This table holds about 640,000 distinct CDR3 sequences, less than 25% found once. Sequencing input: blood. These TCRs come from a young man with Graves' ophthalmopathy. CDR3s leave out the opening cysteine and the closing phenylalanine or tryptophan. Each record gives: V gene, J gene, CDR3 protein.

TRBV7-9	TRBJ2-1	ASSFGQWSSYNEQF
TRBV15	TRBJ2-7	ATSREQDWYEQY
TRBV28	TRBJ2-7	ASRLAGSLHEQY
TRBV12-3/TRBV12-4	TRBJ2-7	ASSFPGTGLYEQY
TRBV11-2	TRBJ2-2	ASSLDLAGVTGELF
TRBV11-2	TRBJ2-5	ASSFSGAIQETQY
TRBV11-2	TRBJ2-6	ASSLRTTGSSGANVLT
TRBV4-3	TRBJ2-3	ASSMSGGTDTQY
TRBV7-9	TRBJ2-3	ASSHPAGTQY
TRBV4-1	TRBJ1-5	ASSLGPGQGDQPQH
TRBV13	TRBJ2-1	ASSLTKGQGHLESYNEQF
TRBV5-1	TRBJ2-1	ASSLQATGSSYNEQF
TRBV18	TRBJ1-1	ASSPATSYMNTEAF
TRBV2	TRBJ2-1	ASSPYRTNEQF
TRBV10-2	TRBJ1-1	ASSGGGWGTEAF
TRBV20-1	TRBJ2-7	SARDGQGIREQY
TRBV5-4	TRBJ2-2	ASSDKREGNTGELF
TRBV27	TRBJ1-1	ASSGTGRIEAF
TRBV29-1	TRBJ2-5	SVNPSGRRAETQY
TRBV12-3/TRBV12-4	TRBJ1-5	ASSLLAGGGPQH
TRBV27	TRBJ1-2	ASSLGKGDGYT
TRBV6-1	TRBJ2-7	ASSRDEQGAGQY
TRBV6-2/TRBV6-3	TRBJ2-7	ASRRTDGGQREQY
TRBV28	TRBJ2-5	ASSLKGWETQY
TRBV9	TRBJ1-1	ASSEGQTRSNTEAF
TRBV19	TRBJ1-5	ASSPAQGSNQPQH
TRBV28	TRBJ1-5	ASRRQFFSNQPQH
TRBV12-3/TRBV12-4	TRBJ2-1	ASRPLGSSYNEQF
TRBV28	TRBJ1-2	ASSGPGQAHDGYT
TRBV29-1	TRBJ2-1	SVQSGSQYNEQF
TRBV6-1	TRBJ1-2	ASTQGTGGYT
TRBV6-1	TRBJ2-2	ASSEFRLGELF